Listed below are T cell receptor beta chains from one sample, sequenced in a study of early T cells in non-severe SARS-CoV-2 infection. TCRdb independently ran MiXCR on the 5' RACE reads; one entry per CDR3 protein. The table lists 65,000 to 70,000 distinct CDR3 sequences, 12% of them singletons, with around 1.7% in the top ten. Sequencing was done on a sample of whole blood. Receptors originate from an adult who was a healthcare worker with PCR-confirmed SARS-CoV-2 infection or an uninfected control (not recorded which). Both conserved end residues are part of each CDR3. D genes are given only for firm matches. Rows may omit the clone size; those that give it use once, few, many or a size class.

TRBJ2-3	15	TRBV7-2	many	-	TGTGCCAGCAGCTTAAGGGGATTTAATGCAGATACGCAGTATTTT	CASSLRGFNADTQYF
TRBJ2-2	15	TRBV20-1	few	TRBD2	TGCAGTGCGAGACTAGCGGGGCGGAACACCGGGGAGCTGTTTTTT	CSARLAGRNTGELFF
TRBJ2-1	17	TRBV14	many	TRBD2	TGTGCCAGCAGCCACCGACTAGCGGAAAGCTCCTACAATGAGCAGTTCTTC	CASSHRLAESSYNEQFF
TRBJ1-1	13	TRBV3-1	many	-	TGTGCCAGCAGCCAAGGTGGGAGCACTGAAGCTTTCTTT	CASSQGGSTEAFF
TRBJ2-7	11	TRBV28	many	TRBD1	TGTGCCAGCAGCAACAGGGGGGAGCAGTACTTC	CASSNRGEQYF
TRBJ2-2	12	TRBV4-1	few	-	TGCGCCAGCAGCCAAAAGACCGGGGAGCTGTTTTTT	CASSQKTGELFF
TRBJ1-5	14	TRBV5-1	many	-	TGCGCCAGCAGCCCCCAGGGCCAGAATCAGCCCCAGCATTTT	CASSPQGQNQPQHF
TRBJ1-1	11	TRBV29-1	few	-	TGCAGCGTTGTGTTGAACACTGAAGCTTTCTTT	CSVVLNTEAFF
TRBJ1-2	12	TRBV20-1	-	-	TGCAGTGCTAGAGAATCTCTAGGTGGCTACACCTTC	CSARESLGGYTF
TRBJ1-5	14	TRBV5-1	many	TRBD1	TGCGCCAGCAGCTTGGTCAGGGGGCTACAGCCCCAGCATTTT	CASSLVRGLQPQHF
TRBJ2-4	15	TRBV5-6	many	-	TGTGCCAGCAGCTTATTGGCAGGTGACAAAAACATTCAGTACTTC	CASSLLAGDKNIQYF
TRBJ2-7	16	TRBV6-5	many	TRBD1	TGTGCCAGCAGTTACTCCGGACAGGGGGCATCCTACGAGCAGTACTTC	CASSYSGQGASYEQYF
TRBJ2-2	16	TRBV11-2	-	-	TGTGCCAGCAGCCGCACAGGGAGACCCAACACCGGGGAGCTGTTTTTT	CASSRTGRPNTGELFF
TRBJ2-3	17	TRBV6-2/TRBV6-3	many	TRBD2	TGTGCCAGCAGCCTACCCCTGACTAGCGAGAGCACAGATACGCAGTATTTT	CASSLPLTSESTDTQYF
TRBJ1-1	13	TRBV28	few	-	TGTGCCAGCGAGGGGACACTCTACACTGAAGCTTTCTTT	CASEGTLYTEAFF
TRBJ1-5	12	TRBV27	few	-	TGTGCCAGCCTCACGGGGAATCAGCCCCAGCATTTT	CASLTGNQPQHF
TRBJ2-5	14	TRBV12-3/TRBV12-4	-	-	TGTGCCAGCAGTTTAGTACAGAGGGGAGAGACCCAGTACTTC	CASSLVQRGETQYF
TRBJ1-6	16	TRBV7-9	few	-	TGTGCCAGCAGCTTAGTAACGGACCCCAGGGGTTCACCCCTCCACTTT	CASSLVTDPRGSPLHF
TRBJ2-2	13	TRBV6-4	many	-	TGTGCCAGCAGTTACAGGGACGGCGGGGAGCTGTTTTTT	CASSYRDGGELFF
TRBJ2-7	17	TRBV15	few	-	TGTGCCACCAGCAGAGAAGGGGCGGCGGGTCTCAAGAGGGAGCAGTACTTC	CATSREGAAGLKREQYF
TRBJ2-7	13	TRBV6-6	many	TRBD1	TGTGCCAGCAGCGAAGCCCCCGGGACAGGGAAGTACTTC	CASSEAPGTGKYF
TRBJ2-2	15	TRBV29-1	many	-	TGCAGCGTTGTGGGCCGAACAGGGAGTACCGGGGAGCTGTTTTTT	CSVVGRTGSTGELFF
TRBJ2-3	16	TRBV7-2	-	TRBD1	TGTGCCAGCAGCTTAGCGACAGGGGGCCGTTCCGGTACGCAGTATTTT	CASSLATGGRSGTQYF
TRBJ1-5	15	TRBV12-3/TRBV12-4	-	-	TGTGCCAGCAGACAAGGACCTCCGGCCAATCAGCCCCAGCATTTT	CASRQGPPANQPQHF
TRBJ1-6	14	TRBV20-1	few	-	TGCAGTGCTAGAGGTCCAGGTGTTAATTCACCCCTCCACTTT	CSARGPGVNSPLHF
TRBJ2-2	11	TRBV29-1	-	-	TGCAGCGGTTATTACACCGGGGAGCTGTTTTTT	CSGYYTGELFF
TRBJ1-2	12	TRBV6-5	many	-	TGTGCCAGCAGTTACGGCAACTATGGCTACACCTTC	CASSYGNYGYTF
TRBJ1-2	17	TRBV3-1	many	-	TGTGCCAGCAGCCAAACCCCGGGGCGCGTGTTGGACTATGGCTACACCTTC	CASSQTPGRVLDYGYTF
TRBJ1-1	14	TRBV12-3/TRBV12-4	many	-	TGTGCCAGCGGGACGACAGATTTGAACACTGAAGCTTTCTTT	CASGTTDLNTEAFF
TRBJ1-1	15	TRBV9	few	-	TGTGCCAGCAGCGTAGGACCAAACCTGAACACTGAAGCTTTCTTT	CASSVGPNLNTEAFF
TRBJ2-5	14	TRBV9	few	-	TGTGCCAGCAGCGAGGTCTCGAGGCCGGAGACCCAGTACTTC	CASSEVSRPETQYF
TRBJ2-1	15	TRBV6-5	-	TRBD1	TGTGCCAGCAGTGGACGGGACAGTATCTACAATGAGCAGTTCTTC	CASSGRDSIYNEQFF
TRBJ1-5	15	TRBV5-6	few	TRBD1	TGTGCCAGCAGCTTCGGGGGACAGGGAGTTCAGCCCCAGCATTTT	CASSFGGQGVQPQHF
TRBJ2-3	17	TRBV20-1	-	-	TGCAGTGCTAACGGCGGGGCCCCCGGGGCTTCCGAAGCGGCGCAGTATTTT	CSANGGAPGASEAAQYF
TRBJ2-1	14	TRBV14	few	-	TGTGCCAGCAGCCAAGAGGACACTAGGCATGAGCAGTTCTTC	CASSQEDTRHEQFF
TRBJ2-7	12	TRBV20-1	few	-	TGCAGTGCTAGACCTTATTCCTACGAGCAGTACTTC	CSARPYSYEQYF
TRBJ2-3	11	TRBV20-1	-	-	TGCAGACAACCAACCACAGATACGCAGTATTTT	CRQPTTDTQYF
TRBJ2-5	17	TRBV20-1	many	TRBD2	TGCAGTGCTTTCTCACCTGGACTAGCGGGTGACCAAGAGACCCAGTACTTC	CSAFSPGLAGDQETQYF
TRBJ2-2	15	TRBV6-1	-	TRBD1	TGTGCCAGCGCTGCACGGACAGGGGTGACCGGGGAGCTGTTTTTT	CASAARTGVTGELFF
TRBJ1-2	14	TRBV6-2/TRBV6-3	few	-	TGTGCCAGCAGTGGACGGGGGGACGGCTATGGCTACACCTTC	CASSGRGDGYGYTF
TRBJ1-4	15	TRBV18	-	-	TGTGCCAGCTCACCACGTGAGGCATATAATGAAAAACTGTTTTTT	CASSPREAYNEKLFF
TRBJ2-7	13	TRBV6-2/TRBV6-3	many	-	TGTGCCAGCAGTTTGGACATAACCTACGAGCAGTACTTC	CASSLDITYEQYF
TRBJ1-5	15	TRBV20-1	few	TRBD1	TGCAGTGCTAGACCCCAGGGGGCCACCAATCAGCCCCAGCATTTT	CSARPQGATNQPQHF
TRBJ1-2	15	TRBV4-3	-	-	TGCGCCAGCAGCCCGACCCCTGGACTGCAGTATGGCTACACCTTC	CASSPTPGLQYGYTF
TRBJ2-2	14	TRBV12-3/TRBV12-4	many	-	TGTGCCAGCAGTCCCAAGGGCCTGGCCGGGGAGCTGTTTTTT	CASSPKGLAGELFF
TRBJ2-3	14	TRBV7-9	many	TRBD1	TGTGCCAGCAGTATCCGGGACAGGGATGATACGCAGTATTTT	CASSIRDRDDTQYF
TRBJ2-7	16	TRBV11-2	-	-	TGTGCCAGCAGCTTAGCTGGCGGGACACCACTTTACGAGCAGTACTTC	CASSLAGGTPLYEQYF
TRBJ2-4	10	TRBV20-1	-	-	TGCAGTGCTAGTGCCGGAATTCAGTACTTC	CSASAGIQYF
TRBJ1-2	13	TRBV12-3/TRBV12-4	-	-	TGTGCCAGCAGTTTTGGAGGGATCTATGGCTACACCTTC	CASSFGGIYGYTF
TRBJ1-2	14	TRBV4-1	few	-	TGCGCCAGCAGCCAAGATCAGGGGTTAAATGGCTACACCTTC	CASSQDQGLNGYTF
TRBJ2-1	16	TRBV4-1	few	TRBD2	TGCGCCAGCAGCCAAGTAGCGGGGCCTTACTACAATGAGCAGTTCTTC	CASSQVAGPYYNEQFF
TRBJ1-4	14	TRBV6-1	many	TRBD1	TGTGCCAGCAGGCCCGACAGGGGTAATGAAAAACTGTTTTTT	CASRPDRGNEKLFF
TRBJ2-3	12	TRBV7-2	-	-	TGTGCCAGCAGTCTCGGGTTAAGTACGCAGTATTTT	CASSLGLSTQYF
TRBJ1-5	14	TRBV12-5	many	-	TGTGCTAGTGCCTCCTCGTCGGGTCTTCAGCCCCAGCATTTT	CASASSSGLQPQHF
TRBJ1-1	14	TRBV6-2/TRBV6-3	-	-	TGTGCCAGCAGTTACGTGGGAGAGAACACTGAAGCTTTCTTT	CASSYVGENTEAFF
TRBJ1-5	13	TRBV7-2	few	TRBD1	TGTGCCAGCAGCTTAGAGGGACAGGGGACCCAGCATTTT	CASSLEGQGTQHF
TRBJ2-1	16	TRBV18	many	-	TGTGCCAGCTCACCAACCGGGGGAGGGGGTTACAATGAGCAGTTCTTC	CASSPTGGGGYNEQFF